The clone carrying this T cell receptor (beta chain) was seen once. The V segment lost 3 bases and the J segment 2 bases; nucleotides outside the gene matches: 5. The germline gives CDR1 SGDLS, CDR2 YYNGEE. The CDR3 sequence is 15 residues long. Sequencing used immunoSEQ multiplex PCR; TCRdb keeps in-frame clones, though not all of them. This table has 600,000 to 900,000 clones, 80% to 90% appearing once. The sample comes from a study of shared T cell receptors in the human thymus. This same sample was also part of a study on human thymus T cells. According to that study: Resections were taken during corrective heart surgery, and the thymus tissue came from these.

This sequence joins TRBV9 and TRBJ2-5, with 9 positions matching TRBD1. The source is a girl in the first two years of life with a congenital heart defect. The sample comprised thymocytes. The CDR3 spells CASSGGTGKQETQYF. CDR3 DNA sequence: TGTGCCAGCAGCGGGGGGACAGGGAAACAAGAGACCCAGTACTTC.